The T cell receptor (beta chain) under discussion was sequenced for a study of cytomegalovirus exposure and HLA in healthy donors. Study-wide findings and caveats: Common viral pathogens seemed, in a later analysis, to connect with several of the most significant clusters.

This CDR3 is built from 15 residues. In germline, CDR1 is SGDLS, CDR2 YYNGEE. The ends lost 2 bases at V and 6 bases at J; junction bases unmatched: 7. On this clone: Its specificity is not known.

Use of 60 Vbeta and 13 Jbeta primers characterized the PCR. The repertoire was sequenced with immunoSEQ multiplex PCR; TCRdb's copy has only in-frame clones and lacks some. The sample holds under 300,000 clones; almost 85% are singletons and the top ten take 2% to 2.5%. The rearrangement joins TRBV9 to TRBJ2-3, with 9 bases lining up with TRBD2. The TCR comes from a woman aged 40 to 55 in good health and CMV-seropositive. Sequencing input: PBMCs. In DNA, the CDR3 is TGTGCCAGCAGCGTTCAAGCGGGAGGCAGGGATACGCAGTATTTT. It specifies CASSVQAGGRDTQYF.